The clone carrying this T cell receptor (beta chain) was seen once. This record belongs to a study of blood T cell repertoires in COVID-19. About the study: There were acute and convalescent COVID-19 samples, and they came from the United States, Italy and Spain. T cells, B-cell-depleted T cells, or PBMCs provided the cDNA or gDNA that served as material.

In the original analysis: Amplification from reference gene primers served as the basis for estimated nucleated cell counts. Only in-frame clones appear in the TCRdb table, and some are missing; sequencing was by immunoSEQ multiplex PCR. For V, J and clone size, that table is used; D and trimming come from the DNA. The profile shows under 100,000 clones, around 85% of them singletons. The TCR sequence derives from an elderly man with active or convalescent COVID-19. Sequencing was carried out using peripheral blood.

The CDR3 is CASSSRGTETDTQYF. The CDR3 DNA sequence: TGTGCCAGCAGCTCGCGGGGGACGGAGACAGATACGCAGTATTTT. The chain employs TRBV7-9 and TRBJ2-3; TRBD2 matches at 7 bases. Germline-derived CDR1 and CDR2 are SEHNR and FQNEAQ (reference sequence). The CDR3 consists of 15 residues. J gave up 3 bases and V 4 bases, and 7 bases lay outside the gene matches.